This TCR beta chain was found in a study of blood T cells in healthy people across ages. Study results and caveats: Estimated diversity that came from one million T cells was considered an underestimate. A strong correlation was seen between TCR beta diversity and naive T cell percentage. With unsorted PBMCs, a conclusive comparison of naive versus antigen-experienced cells was not possible.

CDR1 and CDR2 from the germline V gene are DFQATT and SNEGSKA (reference sequence). The length of the CDR3 is 16 residues. V was pared by 8 bases and J by 2 bases, with 12 bases of the junction left unmatched. This clonotype was seen more than once but under ten times. Its target is not known. Primers used in a second PCR of about 6 to 11 cycles were a sample-barcoded 5' primer and a J-beta primer mix. A tag from a template-switch adaptor with 12 random nucleotides marked each cDNA molecule. Using its own MiXCR run on the 5' RACE reads, TCRdb lists one record per CDR3 protein. The table lists 710,000 or so distinct CDR3 sequences, about 30% of them singletons.

This receptor was obtained from an elderly woman in good health. The chain recombines TRBV20-1 with TRBJ2-7; 13 bases agree with TRBD2. Sequencing was done on a sample of blood. This chain's CDR3 is CSTISSGTSGAYEQYF. The CDR3 coding sequence is TGCAGTACTATCTCCTCGGGGACTAGCGGGGCCTACGAGCAGTACTTC.